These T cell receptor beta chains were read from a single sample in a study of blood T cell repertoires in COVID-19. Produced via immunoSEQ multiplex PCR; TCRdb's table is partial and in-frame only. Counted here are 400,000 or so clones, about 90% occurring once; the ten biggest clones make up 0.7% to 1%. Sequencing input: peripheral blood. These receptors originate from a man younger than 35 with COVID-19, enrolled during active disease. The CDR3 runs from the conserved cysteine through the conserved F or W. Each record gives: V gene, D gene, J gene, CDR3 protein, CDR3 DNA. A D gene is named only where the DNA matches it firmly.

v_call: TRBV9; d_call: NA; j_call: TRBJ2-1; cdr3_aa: CASSVGVTGSPNEQFF; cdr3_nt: TGTGCCAGCAGCGTAGGGGTAACGGGAAGCCCCAATGAGCAGTTCTTC
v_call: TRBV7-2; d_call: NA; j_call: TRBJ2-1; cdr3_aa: CASSLLLEQFF; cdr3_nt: TGTGCCAGCAGCTTATTACTAGAGCAGTTCTTC
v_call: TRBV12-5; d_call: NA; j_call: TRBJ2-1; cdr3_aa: CASGLGSIAASNEQFF; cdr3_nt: TGTGCTAGTGGTTTGGGTTCGATAGCGGCCTCCAATGAGCAGTTCTTC
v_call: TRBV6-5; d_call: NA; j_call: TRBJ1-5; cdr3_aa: CASGRDSSNQPQHF; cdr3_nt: TGTGCCAGCGGACGAGACAGTAGCAATCAGCCCCAGCATTTT
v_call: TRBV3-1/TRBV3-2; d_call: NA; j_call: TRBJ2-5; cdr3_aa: CASSQVPVHQETQYF; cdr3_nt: TGTGCCAGCAGCCAAGTACCGGTGCACCAAGAGACCCAGTACTTC
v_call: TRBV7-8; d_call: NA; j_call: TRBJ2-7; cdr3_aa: CASSLLGQGPSYEQYF; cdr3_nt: TGTGCCAGCAGCCTCCTCGGGCAGGGTCCCTCCTACGAGCAGTACTTC
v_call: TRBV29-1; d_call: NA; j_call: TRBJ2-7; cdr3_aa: CSVPRGRELTYEQYF; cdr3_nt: TGCAGCGTTCCAAGGGGCCGAGAGCTTACCTACGAGCAGTACTTC
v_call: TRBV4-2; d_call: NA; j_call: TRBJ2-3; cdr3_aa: CASSQRAADTDTQYF; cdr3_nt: TGTGCCAGCAGCCAAAGGGCAGCGGACACAGATACGCAGTATTTT
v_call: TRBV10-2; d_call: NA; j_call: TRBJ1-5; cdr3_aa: CATANGRRELAQHF; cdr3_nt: TGCGCCACCGCTAACGGGAGGAGGGAACTAGCCCAGCATTTT
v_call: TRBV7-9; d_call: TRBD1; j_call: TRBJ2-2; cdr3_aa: CASSLPGQGTGELFF; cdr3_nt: TGTGCCAGCAGCTTACCGGGACAGGGGACCGGGGAGCTGTTTTTT